The entry that follows covers one T cell receptor (beta chain) sequence. This entry comes from a study of OX40 agonist ivuxolimab in advanced cancers. The CDR3 loop spans 16 amino acids. CDR1 and CDR2 from the germline V gene are LNHDA and SQIVND (reference sequence). J was trimmed by 4 bases and V by 5 bases; bases with no gene match: 10. The data were produced by immunoSEQ multiplex PCR, yet TCRdb's version contains in-frame clones alone and is incomplete. The sample holds around 52,000 clones, 75% to 85% seen once. The sequences come from CD4+ or CD8+ T cells sorted from blood, collected in a trial of the OX40 agonist ivuxolimab. The clonotype originates from an adult with an advanced solid tumor such as melanoma, head and neck, liver or kidney cancer. This chain joins TRBV19 and TRBJ2-1, with 8 positions matching TRBD2. The CDR3 coding sequence is TGTGCCAGTAGTGCAGCGGGAGTGCCCACATACAATGAGCAGTTCTTC. This sequence encodes CASSAAGVPTYNEQFF. The full variable domain, completed using reference TRBV19 and TRBJ2-1, is DGGITQSPKYLFRKEGQNVTLSCEQNLNHDAMYWYRQDPGQGLRLIYYSQIVNDFQKGDIAEGYSVSREKKESFPLTVTSAQKNPTAFYLCASSAAGVPTYNEQFFGPGTRLTVL.